The rows below give T cell receptor beta chains drawn from one sample of a study of CD8 T cells in ankylosing spondylitis. From the 5' RACE reads, TCRdb called clonotypes with MiXCR, one entry per CDR3 protein. Of over 200,000 distinct CDR3 sequences in the sample, 10% to 13% were seen once. Material for sequencing was blood, either unsorted or a sorted T cell fraction (not recorded which). These receptor sequences come from a male donor with ankylosing spondylitis or in good health (not recorded which). CDR3s leave out the opening cysteine and the closing phenylalanine or tryptophan. A D gene is named only where the DNA matches it firmly. Part of the rows lack a size; the others show once, few, many or a class for expanded clones.

d_gene | j_gene | abundance | v_gene | CDR3aa
TRBD1 | TRBJ2-7 | many | TRBV5-1 | ASRGQGWRETYEQY
- | TRBJ2-3 | many | TRBV5-5 | ASSLVGADTQY
TRBD1 | TRBJ1-1 | many | TRBV5-1 | ASSTGQGMNTEAF
- | TRBJ2-7 | many | TRBV20-1 | SARVEGRSYEQY
- | TRBJ1-1 | many | TRBV5-6 | ASSSRVLLNTEAF
TRBD1 | TRBJ1-4 | - | TRBV7-9 | ASSLDRAYEKLF
- | TRBJ2-3 | many | TRBV5-5 | ASSLAPGVGTDTQY
TRBD2 | TRBJ2-3 | few | TRBV7-3 | ASSPRGTPQRQY
- | TRBJ1-3 | - | TRBV3-1 | ASSQPGQGNTIY
- | TRBJ2-3 | many | TRBV12-3/TRBV12-4 | ASSFLGQGGFTDTQY
TRBD2 | TRBJ2-1 | many | TRBV3-1 | ASSQASGGAVYNEQF
- | TRBJ1-2 | many | TRBV5-1 | ASSLTQNNYGYT
- | TRBJ2-5 | - | TRBV29-1 | SVGMEVETQY
- | TRBJ1-2 | medium-sized | TRBV2 | ASSEALSPGDYGYT
TRBD1 | TRBJ2-1 | many | TRBV7-2 | ASSGDSGQSSYNEQF
- | TRBJ2-2 | few | TRBV7-2 | ASRWGGAAAGELF
- | TRBJ2-1 | many | TRBV7-2 | ASSFDRVEQF